This entry features one T cell receptor beta chain sequence. This CDR3 region has 14 residues. Germline CDR1 is SEHNR and CDR2 is FQNEAQ (reference sequence). V gave up 3 bases and J gave up 1 base, with 7 bases separating them. This record comes from a study of T cell changes during pregnancy in multiple sclerosis. Measured with immunoSEQ multiplex PCR; TCRdb has only the in-frame clones, and not every one. The data show about 36,000 clones, with 80% to 95% seen just once and 1.2% held by the top ten. The receptor was isolated from a female donor with multiple sclerosis, enrolled in a pregnancy study. The specimen was PBMCs (not recorded whether the cells were cultured). This chain links TRBV7-9 with TRBJ2-1, with D maybe TRBD2 (5 bases). The CDR3 reads CASSFRGSYNEQFF. The CDR3 DNA sequence: TGTGCCAGCAGCTTTCGAGGGTCCTACAATGAGCAGTTCTTC.